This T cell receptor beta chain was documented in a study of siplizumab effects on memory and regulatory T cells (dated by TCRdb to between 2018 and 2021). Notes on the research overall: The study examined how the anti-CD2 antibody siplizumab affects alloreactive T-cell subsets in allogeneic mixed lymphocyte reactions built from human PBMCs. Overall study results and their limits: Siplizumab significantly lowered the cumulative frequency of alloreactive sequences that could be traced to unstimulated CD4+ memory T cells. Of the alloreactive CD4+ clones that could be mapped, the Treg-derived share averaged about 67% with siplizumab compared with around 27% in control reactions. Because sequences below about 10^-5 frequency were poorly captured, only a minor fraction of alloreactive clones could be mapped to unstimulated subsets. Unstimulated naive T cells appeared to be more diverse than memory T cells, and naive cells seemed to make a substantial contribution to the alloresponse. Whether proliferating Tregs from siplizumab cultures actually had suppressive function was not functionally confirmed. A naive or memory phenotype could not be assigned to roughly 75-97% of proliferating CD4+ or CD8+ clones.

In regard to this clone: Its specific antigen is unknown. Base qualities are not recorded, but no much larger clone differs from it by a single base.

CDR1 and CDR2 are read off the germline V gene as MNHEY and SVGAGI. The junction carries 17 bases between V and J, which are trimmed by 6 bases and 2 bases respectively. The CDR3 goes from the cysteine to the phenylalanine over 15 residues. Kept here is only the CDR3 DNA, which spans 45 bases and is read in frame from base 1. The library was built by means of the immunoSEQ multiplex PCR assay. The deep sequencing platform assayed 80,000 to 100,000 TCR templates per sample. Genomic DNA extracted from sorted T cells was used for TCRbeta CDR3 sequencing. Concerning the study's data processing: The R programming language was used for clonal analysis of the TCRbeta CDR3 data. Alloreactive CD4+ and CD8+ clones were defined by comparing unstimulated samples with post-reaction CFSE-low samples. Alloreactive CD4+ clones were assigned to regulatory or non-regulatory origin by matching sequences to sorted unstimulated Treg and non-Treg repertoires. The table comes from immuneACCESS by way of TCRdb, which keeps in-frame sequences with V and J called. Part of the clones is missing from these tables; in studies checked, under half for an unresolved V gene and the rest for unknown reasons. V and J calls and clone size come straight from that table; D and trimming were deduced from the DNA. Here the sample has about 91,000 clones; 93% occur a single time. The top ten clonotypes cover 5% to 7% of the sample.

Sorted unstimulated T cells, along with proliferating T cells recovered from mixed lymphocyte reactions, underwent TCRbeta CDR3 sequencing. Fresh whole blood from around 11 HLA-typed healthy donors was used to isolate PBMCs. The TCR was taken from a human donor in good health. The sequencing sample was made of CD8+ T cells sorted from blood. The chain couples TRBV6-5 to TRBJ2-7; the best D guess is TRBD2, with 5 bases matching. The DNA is TGTGCCAGCAGCCAGACTTTTCTGGGAGCCTACGAGCAGTACTTC. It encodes CASSQTFLGAYEQYF.